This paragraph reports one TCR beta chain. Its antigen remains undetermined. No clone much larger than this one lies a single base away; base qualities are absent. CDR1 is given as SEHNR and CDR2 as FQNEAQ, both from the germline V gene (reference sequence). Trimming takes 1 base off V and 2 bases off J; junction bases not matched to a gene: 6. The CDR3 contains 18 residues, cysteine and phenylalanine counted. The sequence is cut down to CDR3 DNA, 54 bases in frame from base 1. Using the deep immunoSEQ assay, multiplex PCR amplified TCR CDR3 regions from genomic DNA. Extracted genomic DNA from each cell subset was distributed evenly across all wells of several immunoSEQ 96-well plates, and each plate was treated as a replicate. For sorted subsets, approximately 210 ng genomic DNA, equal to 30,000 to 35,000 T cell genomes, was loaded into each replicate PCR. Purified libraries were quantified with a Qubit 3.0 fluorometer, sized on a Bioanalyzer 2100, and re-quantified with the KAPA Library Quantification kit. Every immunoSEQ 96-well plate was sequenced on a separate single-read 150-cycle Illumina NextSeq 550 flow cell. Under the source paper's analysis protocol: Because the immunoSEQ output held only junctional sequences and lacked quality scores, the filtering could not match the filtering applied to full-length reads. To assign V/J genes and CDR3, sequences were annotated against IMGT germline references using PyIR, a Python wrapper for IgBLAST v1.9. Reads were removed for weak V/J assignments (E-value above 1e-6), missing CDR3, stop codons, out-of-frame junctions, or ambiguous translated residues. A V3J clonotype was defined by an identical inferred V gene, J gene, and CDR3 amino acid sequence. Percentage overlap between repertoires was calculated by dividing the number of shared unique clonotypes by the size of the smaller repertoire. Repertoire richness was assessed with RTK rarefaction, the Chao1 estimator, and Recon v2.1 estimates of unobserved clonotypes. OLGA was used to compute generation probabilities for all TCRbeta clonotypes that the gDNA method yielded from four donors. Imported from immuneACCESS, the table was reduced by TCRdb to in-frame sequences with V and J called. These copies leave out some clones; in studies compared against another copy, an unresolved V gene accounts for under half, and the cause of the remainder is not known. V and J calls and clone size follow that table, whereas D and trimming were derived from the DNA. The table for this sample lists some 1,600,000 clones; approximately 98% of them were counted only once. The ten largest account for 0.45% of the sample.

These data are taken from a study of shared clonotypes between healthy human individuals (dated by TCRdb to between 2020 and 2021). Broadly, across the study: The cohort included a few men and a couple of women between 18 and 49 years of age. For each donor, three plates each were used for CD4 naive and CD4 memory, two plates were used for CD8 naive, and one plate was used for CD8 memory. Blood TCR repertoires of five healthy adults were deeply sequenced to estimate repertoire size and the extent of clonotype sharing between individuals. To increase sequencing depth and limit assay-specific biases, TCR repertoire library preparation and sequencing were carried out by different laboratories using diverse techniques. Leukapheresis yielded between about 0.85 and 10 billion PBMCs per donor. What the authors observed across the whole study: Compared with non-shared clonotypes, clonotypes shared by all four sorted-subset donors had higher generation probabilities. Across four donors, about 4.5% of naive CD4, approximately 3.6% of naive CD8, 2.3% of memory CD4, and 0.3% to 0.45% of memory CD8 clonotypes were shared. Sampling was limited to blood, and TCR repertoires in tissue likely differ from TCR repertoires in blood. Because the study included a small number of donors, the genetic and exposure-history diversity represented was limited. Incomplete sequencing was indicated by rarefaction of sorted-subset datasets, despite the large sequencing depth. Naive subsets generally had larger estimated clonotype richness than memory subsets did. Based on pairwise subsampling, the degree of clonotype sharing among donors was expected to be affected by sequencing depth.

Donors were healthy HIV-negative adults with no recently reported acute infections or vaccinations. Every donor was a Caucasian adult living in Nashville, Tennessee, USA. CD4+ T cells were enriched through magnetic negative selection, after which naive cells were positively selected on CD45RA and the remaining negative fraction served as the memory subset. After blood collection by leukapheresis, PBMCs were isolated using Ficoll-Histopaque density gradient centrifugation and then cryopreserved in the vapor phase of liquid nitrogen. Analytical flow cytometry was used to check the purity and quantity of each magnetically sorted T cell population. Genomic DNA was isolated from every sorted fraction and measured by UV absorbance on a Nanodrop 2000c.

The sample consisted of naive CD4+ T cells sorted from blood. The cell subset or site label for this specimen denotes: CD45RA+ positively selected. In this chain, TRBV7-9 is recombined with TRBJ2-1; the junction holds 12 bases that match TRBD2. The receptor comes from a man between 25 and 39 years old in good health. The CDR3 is CASSLGSLAGGPYNEQFF. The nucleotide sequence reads TGTGCCAGCAGCTTAGGGTCGCTAGCGGGAGGGCCCTACAATGAGCAGTTCTTC. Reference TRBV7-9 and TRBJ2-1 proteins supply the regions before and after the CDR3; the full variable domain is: DTGVSQNPRHKITKRGQNVTFRCDPISEHNRLYWYRQTLGQGPEFLTYFQNEAQLEKSRLLSDRFSAERPKGSFSTLEIQRTEQGDSAMYLCASSLGSLAGGPYNEQFFGPGTRLTVL.